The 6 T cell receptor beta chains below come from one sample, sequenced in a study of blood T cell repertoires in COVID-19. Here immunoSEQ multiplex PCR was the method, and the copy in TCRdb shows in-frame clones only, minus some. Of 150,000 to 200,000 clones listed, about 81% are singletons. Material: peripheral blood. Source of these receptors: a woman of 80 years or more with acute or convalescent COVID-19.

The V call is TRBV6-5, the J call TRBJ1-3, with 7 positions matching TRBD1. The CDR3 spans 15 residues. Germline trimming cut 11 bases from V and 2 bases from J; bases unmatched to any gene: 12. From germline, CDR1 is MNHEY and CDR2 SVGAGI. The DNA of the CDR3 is TGTGCCGCACAGGGGTCGCGTCCCCCTGGAAACACCATATATTTT. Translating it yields CAAQGSRPPGNTIYF.

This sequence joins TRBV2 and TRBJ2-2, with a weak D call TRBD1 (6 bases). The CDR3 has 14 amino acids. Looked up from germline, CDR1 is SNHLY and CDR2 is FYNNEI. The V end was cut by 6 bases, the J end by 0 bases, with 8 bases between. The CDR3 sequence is CASRGTPNTGELFF. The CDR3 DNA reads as TGTGCCAGCAGGGGGACACCGAACACCGGGGAGCTGTTTTTT.

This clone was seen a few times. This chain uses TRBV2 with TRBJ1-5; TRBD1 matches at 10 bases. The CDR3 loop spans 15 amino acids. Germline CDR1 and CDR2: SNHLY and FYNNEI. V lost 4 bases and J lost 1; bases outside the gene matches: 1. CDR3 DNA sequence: TGTGCCAGCAGTGGGACAGGGGGGAGCAATCAGCCCCAGCATTTT. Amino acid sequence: CASSGTGGSNQPQHF.

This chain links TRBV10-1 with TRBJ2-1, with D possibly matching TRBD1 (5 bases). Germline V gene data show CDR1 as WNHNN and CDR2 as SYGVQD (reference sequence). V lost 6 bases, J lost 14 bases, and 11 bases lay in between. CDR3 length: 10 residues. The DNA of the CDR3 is TGCGCCAGCAGGTGGGGCGAGGAGTTCTTC. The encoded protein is CASRWGEEFF.

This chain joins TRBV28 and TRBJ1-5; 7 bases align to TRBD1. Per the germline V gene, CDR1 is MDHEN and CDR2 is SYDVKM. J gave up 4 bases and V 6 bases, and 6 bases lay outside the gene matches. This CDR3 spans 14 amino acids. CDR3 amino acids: CASRRTGGNQPQHF. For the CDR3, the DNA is TGTGCCAGCAGGAGGACAGGTGGTAATCAGCCCCAGCATTTT.

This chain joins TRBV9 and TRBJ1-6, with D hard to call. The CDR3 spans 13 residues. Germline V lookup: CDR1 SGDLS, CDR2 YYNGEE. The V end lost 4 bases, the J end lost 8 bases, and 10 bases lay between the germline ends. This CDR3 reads CASSLAGYSPLHF. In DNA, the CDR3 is TGTGCCAGCAGCCTCGCGGGTTATTCACCCCTCCACTTT.